This T cell receptor beta chain was sequenced during a study of control samples from healthy donors and cancer patients. CDR3 length equals 15 residues. Germline assignment: CDR1 SGHTA and CDR2 FQGNSA. Trimming shortened V by 3 bases and J by 5 bases, and 13 bases separated the two germline ends. Profiling relied on immunoSEQ multiplex PCR, and the TCRdb table lists in-frame clones only, not all of them. The sample has some 180,000 clones; the top ten hold around 2%. This TCR was recovered from a woman in her twenties or thirties in good health. This chain uses TRBV7-2 with TRBJ1-4, with a possible D match to TRBD1 (6 bases). Sequencing was performed on blood. The CDR3 nucleotides are TGTGCCAGCAGCTTTGGGGGGCCTTTGAATGAAAAACTGTTTTTT. This sequence encodes CASSFGGPLNEKLFF.